The rows below give T cell receptor beta chains drawn from one sample of a study of cytomegalovirus exposure and HLA in healthy donors. Using immunoSEQ multiplex PCR, the repertoire was profiled, and TCRdb retains in-frame clones only, with some absent. The table shows under 200,000 clones, with roughly 91% occurring only once. Sequencing was done on a sample of PBMCs. The source of these receptors is a woman under 30 in good health and CMV-seropositive. The CDR3 runs from the conserved cysteine through the conserved F or W. The order of the fields is V gene, CDR3 protein.

TRBV10-2 | CASSAGQLETQYF
TRBV13 | CASSLGLAGSGELFF
TRBV5-6 | CASSLLPGLAATDTQYF
TRBV30 | CAWSQLGRGSQHF
TRBV7-2 | CASSFLATEAFF
TRBV7-8 | CASSRALAGRGETQYF
TRBV4-2 | CASSPKGTPRSYEQYF
TRBV6-6 | CASSLGQFQPQHF
TRBV5-1 | CASRFTSGRGNEQFF
TRBV14 | CASSQGLGTTSTDTQYF
TRBV12-5 | CASGLVLGGQDARTQYF
TRBV5-1 | CASSADREDTEAFF
TRBV28 | CASGADHPNYGYTF
TRBV28 | CASSLSDVSREGETQYF
TRBV25-1 | CASSEFGQKNIQYF
TRBV29-1 | CSVENRMNTEAFF
TRBV13 | CASSLGLRGEYNEQFF
TRBV5-4 | CASSHRQGENEKLFF
TRBV18 | CASSPREFEQFF
TRBV28 | CASSQRYRGHTEAFF
TRBV5-4 | CASHARTGNTGELFF
TRBV28 | CASSLNRYSSYNEQFF
TRBV10-1 | CASSESIWTGQTGELFF
TRBV4-2 | CASSQDYSGRAINEQFF
TRBV28 | CASTSAGTQYF
TRBV4-2 | CASSQGARQTAYEQYF
TRBV6-5 | CASSYRHRGYEQYF